The 9 T cell receptor beta chains below were found in one sample sequenced in a study of spatial heterogeneity in lung cancer. Each CDR3 protein is one row after TCRdb ran MiXCR on the 5' RACE reads. The data show roughly 80,000 distinct CDR3 sequences, with roughly 13% seen just once and approximately 4.6% held by the top ten. As for time point: sample taken at primary tumor resection. The authors sequenced whole RNA from tumor, nontumor lung or frozen PBMC without sorting. The source material was PBMCs, sampled at surgery. The receptors shown here come from a male donor with early-stage non-small cell lung cancer.

This chain connects TRBV29-1 to TRBJ2-7, with a weak D call TRBD2 (6 bases). In germline, CDR1 is SQVTM, CDR2 ANQGSEA. The CDR3 contains 13 residues. V shed 8 bases and J shed 2 bases, with 16 bases lying between them. CDR3 coding DNA: TGCAGCATAAAGGAGGGTAGCACCTACGAGCAGTACTTC. Its protein is CSIKEGSTYEQYF.

This rearrangement joins TRBV5-4 to TRBJ2-2; 7 nucleotides agree with TRBD1. This CDR3 is 15 amino acids long. Looked up from germline, CDR1 is SGHNT and CDR2 is YYREEE (reference sequence). V shed 2 bases, J shed 5 bases, and the junction held 6 bases outside the gene matches. The CDR3 coding sequence is TGTGCCAGCAGCTTCGCAGGGGGTCAAACCGGGGAGCTGTTTTTT. Residues: CASSFAGGQTGELFF. Drawing the rest from reference TRBV5-4 and TRBJ2-2, the complete variable domain is ETGVTQSPTHLIKTRGQQVTLRCSSQSGHNTVSWYQQALGQGPQFIFQYYREEENGRGNFPPRFSGLQFPNYSSELNVNALELDDSALYLCASSFAGGQTGELFFGEGSRLTVL.

This clonotype appeared a single time. The genes are TRBV5-4 and TRBJ2-1; D uncertain. Trimming removed 0 bases at V and 6 bases at J, with 7 bases between. Germline assignment: CDR1 SGHNT and CDR2 YYREEE (reference sequence). This CDR3 region has 13 residues. The CDR3 DNA follows: TGTGCCAGCAGCTTGGGACCGAGCAATGAGCAGTTCTTC. Translated: CASSLGPSNEQFF.

The V call is TRBV12-3 or TRBV12-4, the J call TRBJ2-7; D is possibly TRBD1 or TRBD2 (5 bases each). V was pared by 5 bases and J by 2 bases, with 10 bases between. The CDR3 contains 13 residues. DNA of the CDR3: TGTGCCAGCAGTCGGGACGGGCCCTACGAGCAGTACTTC. It translates to CASSRDGPYEQYF.

This clonotype occurred a few times. This chain connects TRBV5-1 to TRBJ1-2, with D possibly being TRBD1 (5 bases). Germline V lookup: CDR1 SGHRS, CDR2 YFSETQ. The V end lost 4 bases, the J end lost 0 bases, and 19 bases lay between the germline ends. The CDR3 loop spans 17 amino acids. The CDR3 DNA sequence: TGCGCCAGCAGCCCAGGGCCAGCTACTATGGCTAACTATGGCTACACCTTC. Translating gives CASSPGPATMANYGYTF.

This clonotype has at least ten counts. This rearrangement joins TRBV29-1 to TRBJ1-1; D is perhaps TRBD1 (5 bases). This CDR3 has 13 residues. Germline V lookup: CDR1 SQVTM, CDR2 ANQGSEA. V dropped 7 bases and J dropped 0 bases, with 12 bases sitting between them. This chain's CDR3 is CSATGNVNTEAFF. CDR3 coding DNA: TGCAGCGCAACAGGTAATGTGAACACTGAAGCTTTCTTT.

Only a few counts were recorded for this clonotype. The V gene is TRBV5-6, the J gene TRBJ2-1; D may be TRBD1 or TRBD2 (6 bases each). Germline V gene lookup returns CDR1 SGHDT and CDR2 YYEEEE. Trimming stripped 3 bases from V and 2 bases from J, with 12 bases between. The CDR3 is made up of 15 amino acids. DNA of the CDR3: TGTGCCAGCAGCTCTCCGGGGGCCGCCTACAATGAGCAGTTCTTC. Protein: CASSSPGAAYNEQFF.

The genes are TRBV5-1 and TRBJ2-5; TRBD1 matches 7 bases. This CDR3 contains 14 residues. Germline V lookup: CDR1 SGHRS, CDR2 YFSETQ. J was trimmed by 1 base and V by 0 bases; bases with no gene match: 0. The CDR3 nucleotides are TGCGCCAGCAGCTTGGGGACAGGCCAAGAGACCCAGTACTTC. It translates to CASSLGTGQETQYF.

This chain connects TRBV29-1 to TRBJ2-7; D remains ambiguous. CDR3 length: 12 amino acids. V lost 6 bases, J lost 1 base, and 10 bases lay in between. The germline CDR1 and CDR2 sequences are SQVTM and ANQGSEA. The CDR3 protein is CSVGGSSYEQYF. The CDR3 DNA sequence: TGCAGCGTCGGTGGGTCTTCCTACGAGCAGTACTTC.